This T cell receptor (beta chain) was recorded in a study of blood T cell repertoires in COVID-19. Study-wide background: The samples span acute and convalescent COVID-19 from the United States, Italy and Spain. Sample material is recorded as cDNA or gDNA derived from T cells, B-cell-depleted T cells, or PBMCs.

This clone was detected only a few times. Measured with immunoSEQ multiplex PCR; TCRdb has only the in-frame clones, and not every one. The table includes 190,000 or so clones, 70% to 85% detected once. The CDR3 runs to 13 residues. Looked up from germline, CDR1 is ENHRY and CDR2 is SYGVKD. Trimming took off 0 bases at V and 1 base at J, with 3 bases between the two ends. This chain connects TRBV10-3 to TRBJ1-1; D is unclear. The sequence was collected from a man between 50 and 59 years old who had recovered from COVID-19. The specimen sequenced was peripheral blood. For the CDR3, the DNA is TGTGCCATCAGTGAGTCCCGGAACACTGAAGCTTTCTTT. It yields the protein CAISESRNTEAFF.